The following is a T cell receptor (beta chain) sequence with its context. Trimming stripped 4 bases from V and 4 bases from J, with 12 bases between. Germline CDR1 reads SGHNT; CDR2 reads YYREEE (reference sequence). The CDR3 contains 14 residues. As processed by the authors: Amplification of reference gene primers was used by the study to estimate nucleated cell counts. Assay: immunoSEQ multiplex PCR; the TCRdb copy retains only in-frame clones and omits some. V and J calls and clone size are copied from that table; D and trimming were computed from the DNA. This table holds 70,000 to 95,000 clones, just under 80% found once. Patients in Seattle were enrolled during active infection, then followed longitudinally. This sample stems from a study of blood T cell repertoires in COVID-19. The wider study: The study drew acute and convalescent COVID-19 samples from the United States, Italy and Spain.

The specimen sequenced was peripheral blood. This sequence originates from a man aged 55 to 70 with COVID-19, enrolled during active disease. V gene TRBV5-4 combines with J gene TRBJ1-5; no definite D call. CDR3 region: CASSIFAGNQPQHF. The CDR3 DNA is TGTGCCAGCAGCATTTTTGCGGGGAATCAGCCCCAGCATTTT.